This record concerns one TCR beta chain sequence. Trimming stripped 5 bases from V and 6 bases from J, with 11 bases between. Germline loops: CDR1 DFQATT, CDR2 SNEGSKA (reference sequence). The CDR3 runs to 11 residues. One entry per CDR3 protein, called by TCRdb with MiXCR from the RT-PCR reads. Of tens of thousands of distinct CDR3 sequences listed, roughly 52% are singletons. The data stem from a study of patients and donors after allogeneic stem cell transplantation. Sample: blood, either unsorted or a sorted T cell fraction (not recorded which). V gene TRBV20-1 combines with J gene TRBJ2-7; no definite D call. This TCR was sampled from a human donor who was either an allogeneic HSCT recipient or a stem cell or donor lymphocyte infusion donor (not recorded which). It is not recorded whose cells these are; they may come from a transplant donor. The DNA for the CDR3 is TGCAGTGCTCTCGCGTTGTCCGAGCAGTACTTC. Translated: CSALALSEQYF.